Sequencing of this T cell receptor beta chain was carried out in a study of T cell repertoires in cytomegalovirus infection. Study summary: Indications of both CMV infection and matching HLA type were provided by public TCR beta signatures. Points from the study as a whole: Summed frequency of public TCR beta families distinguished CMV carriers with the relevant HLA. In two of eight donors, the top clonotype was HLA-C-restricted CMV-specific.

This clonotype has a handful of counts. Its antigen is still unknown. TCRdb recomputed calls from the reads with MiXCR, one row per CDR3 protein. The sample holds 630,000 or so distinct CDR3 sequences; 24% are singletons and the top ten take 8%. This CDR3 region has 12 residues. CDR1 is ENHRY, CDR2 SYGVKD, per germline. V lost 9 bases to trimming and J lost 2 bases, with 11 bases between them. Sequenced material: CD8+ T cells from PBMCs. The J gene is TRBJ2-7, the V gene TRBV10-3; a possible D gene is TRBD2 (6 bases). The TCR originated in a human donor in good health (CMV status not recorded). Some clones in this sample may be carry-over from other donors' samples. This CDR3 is CAIRGFTYEQYF. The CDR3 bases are TGTGCCATTCGGGGGTTCACCTACGAGCAGTACTTC.